Listed here are 5 T cell receptor beta chains from one sample, sequenced in a study of cytomegalovirus exposure and HLA in healthy donors. Amplification used 60 Vbeta primers and 13 Jbeta primers. Here immunoSEQ multiplex PCR was the method, and the copy in TCRdb shows in-frame clones only, minus some. The sample holds more than 95,000 clones, roughly 80% seen once. The specimen was PBMCs. These receptors were obtained from a woman aged 40 to 50 in good health and CMV-seronegative.

J is TRBJ2-1 and V is TRBV6-5, with TRBD2 as a possible D gene (6 bases). Germline CDR1 MNHEY, CDR2 SVGAGI. The V gene lost 2 bases and the J gene lost 15 bases, with 20 bases spanning the gap. The CDR3 spans 14 residues. CDR3 in DNA: TGTGCCAGCAGTTACGAATTTACAGGAGGGATCGCGTTCTTC. Residues: CASSYEFTGGIAFF.

V is TRBV28 and J is TRBJ1-1, with D perhaps TRBD1 (6 bases). The V and J ends lost 2 bases and 6 bases respectively, with 13 bases between them. This CDR3 is 14 amino acids long. Germline V gene lookup returns CDR1 MDHEN and CDR2 SYDVKM. DNA for the CDR3: TGTGCCAGCAGTTTAAGACAGGCGTGGGCTGAAGCTTTCTTT. Translating gives CASSLRQAWAEAFF.

The chain carries TRBV19 and TRBJ2-7; 13 positions agree with TRBD2. Germline V gene sequence: CDR1 LNHDA, CDR2 SQIVND (reference sequence). CDR3 size: 16 residues. V was pared by 5 bases and J by 3 bases, with 7 bases of the junction left unmatched. DNA for the CDR3: TGTGCCAGTAGTGCCGGGACTAGCGGGGCTATCTACGAGCAGTACTTC. Translation gives CASSAGTSGAIYEQYF.

This clone was seen more than once but under ten times. The gene calls are TRBV5-6 and TRBJ1-5, with D maybe TRBD1 (6 bases). Deletions cut 1 base from V and 11 bases from J, with 22 bases between. Germline values: CDR1 SGHDT, CDR2 YYEEEE. The CDR3 consists of 16 residues. As DNA, the CDR3 is TGTGCCAGCAGCTTGAGACAGGCCAAGAGGTCCAGTGCCCAGCATTTT. Amino acid sequence: CASSLRQAKRSSAQHF.

The chain links TRBV28 to TRBJ2-7; 9 bases match TRBD1. Germline V gives CDR1 MDHEN, CDR2 SYDVKM. The CDR3 extends over 16 amino acids. With 5 bases clipped from V and 4 bases from J, the junction kept 12 bases outside the gene matches. For the CDR3, the DNA is TGTGCCAGCAGTCCAACCGGGACAGGGCCCATGTACGAGCAGTACTTC. Amino acid sequence: CASSPTGTGPMYEQYF.